This passage covers 3 T cell receptor beta chains from one sample sequenced in a study of vaccination effects on CD4 cells after COVID-19. The antigens for these receptors are not known. Sequencing in the ViraFEST assay came after antigen-specific CD4+ T cells had been expanded with viral peptide pools, which were used to stimulate PBMC. Investigators separated out CD4+ T cells once more than nine days of culture had passed. The vaccine recipients had no prior SARS-CoV-2 infection, with negative nucleocapsid antibodies. TCRdb's copy holds only in-frame clones and misses some; the assay was immunoSEQ multiplex PCR. Here the sample spans 52,000 or so clones, roughly 70% being singletons. The sample here was CD4+ T cells from PBMCs cultured with SARS-CoV-2 spike peptides, taken before COVID-19 vaccination. The receptor source for this set is a human donor who received a COVID-19 vaccine.

V gene TRBV19 combines with J gene TRBJ1-1; D unclear. Trimming left V 4 bases short and J 0 bases short, with 9 bases between. The CDR3 is 14 residues long. In germline, CDR1 is LNHDA, CDR2 SQIVND (reference sequence). DNA of the CDR3: TGTGCCAGTAGTAGGAAAGCCATGAACACTGAAGCTTTCTTT. This sequence encodes CASSRKAMNTEAFF. The entire variable domain, with the rest obtained from reference TRBV19 and TRBJ1-1, is as follows: DGGITQSPKYLFRKEGQNVTLSCEQNLNHDAMYWYRQDPGQGLRLIYYSQIVNDFQKGDIAEGYSVSREKKESFPLTVTSAQKNPTAFYLCASSRKAMNTEAFFGQGTRLTVV.

CDR3 protein: CASSQGDQPQHF. CDR3 nucleotide sequence: TGTGCCAGCAGCCAAGGTGATCAGCCCCAGCATTTT. The V call is TRBV3-1 (or the pseudogene TRBV3-2), the J call TRBJ1-5; D remains ambiguous. The CDR3 totals 12 residues. Trimming left V 1 base short and J 5 bases short, with 3 bases between. Germline V CDR1 and CDR2: LGHDT, YNNKEL (reference sequence).

The V and J genes are TRBV2 and TRBJ1-2; tentatively, D is TRBD1 (6 bases). Germline loops: CDR1 SNHLY, CDR2 FYNNEI. The CDR3 is 13 residues long. With 7 bases removed from V and 3 bases from J, the gap between germline ends came to 12 bases. CDR3 nucleotides: TGTGCCAGCAAGGACAGCCGAGACTATGGCTACACCTTC. Its protein is CASKDSRDYGYTF.